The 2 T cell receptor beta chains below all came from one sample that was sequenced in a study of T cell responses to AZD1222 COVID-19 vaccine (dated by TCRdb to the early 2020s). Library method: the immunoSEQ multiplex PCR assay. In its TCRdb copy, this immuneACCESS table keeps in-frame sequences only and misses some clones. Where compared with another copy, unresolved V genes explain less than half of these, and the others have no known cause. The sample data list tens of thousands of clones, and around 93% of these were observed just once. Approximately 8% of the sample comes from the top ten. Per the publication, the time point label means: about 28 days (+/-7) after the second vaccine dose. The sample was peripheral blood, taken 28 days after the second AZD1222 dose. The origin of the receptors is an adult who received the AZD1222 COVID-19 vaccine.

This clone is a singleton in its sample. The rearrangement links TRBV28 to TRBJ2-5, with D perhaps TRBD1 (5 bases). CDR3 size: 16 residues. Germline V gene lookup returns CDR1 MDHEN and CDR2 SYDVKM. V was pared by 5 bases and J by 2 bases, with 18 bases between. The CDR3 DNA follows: TGTGCCAGCAGTCCTCACAGACCCGACAGACAAGAGACCCAGTACTTC. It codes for CASSPHRPDRQETQYF.

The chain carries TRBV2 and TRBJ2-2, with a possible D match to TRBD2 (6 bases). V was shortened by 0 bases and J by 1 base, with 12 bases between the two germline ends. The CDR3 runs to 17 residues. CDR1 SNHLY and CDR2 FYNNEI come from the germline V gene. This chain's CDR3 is CASSEAYGGLNTGELFF. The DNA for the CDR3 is TGTGCCAGCAGTGAAGCCTACGGGGGACTGAACACCGGGGAGCTGTTTTTT. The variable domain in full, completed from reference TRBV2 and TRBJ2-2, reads EPEVTQTPSHQVTQMGQEVILRCVPISNHLYFYWYRQILGQKVEFLVSFYNNEISEKSEIFDDQFSVERPDGSNFTLKIRSTKLEDSAMYFCASSEAYGGLNTGELFFGEGSRLTVL.